This T cell receptor (beta chain) was retrieved from a study of blood T cell repertoires in COVID-19. Turning to the study itself: Collection of acute and convalescent COVID-19 samples took place in the United States, Italy and Spain. Sources were T cells, B-cell-depleted T cells, or PBMCs; the material itself was cDNA or gDNA.

Only one count was recorded for this clone. J lost 8 bases, V lost 0 bases, and 2 bases had no gene match. CDR3 length: 14 amino acids. Germline V gene sequence: CDR1 MGHDK, CDR2 SYGVNS. Per the original data handling: Reference gene primer amplification gave estimated nucleated cell counts. The table came from immunoSEQ multiplex PCR; TCRdb's copy has only in-frame clones and leaves some out. V, J and clone size were drawn from that table, and D and trimming were deduced from the DNA. The data show 25,000 to 35,000 clones, 72% seen once. This sequence originates from a boy aged 2 to 10 with active or convalescent COVID-19. This chain uses TRBV25-1 with TRBJ1-4, with 8 bases identical to TRBD1. The sample was peripheral blood. Here the CDR3 reads CASSEYRGHEKLFF. The DNA for the CDR3 is TGTGCCAGCAGTGAATACAGGGGGCACGAAAAACTGTTTTTT.